This T cell receptor (beta chain) was obtained from a study of blood T cell repertoires in COVID-19. In the study overall: Some COVID-19 samples were acute and others convalescent; all came from the United States, Italy and Spain. Nucleic acid was either cDNA or gDNA, and it came from T cells, B-cell-depleted T cells, or PBMCs.

The CDR3 contains 16 residues. The germline V gene encodes CDR1 MNHEY and CDR2 SMNVEV (reference sequence). The V segment lost 1 base and the J segment 5 bases; nucleotides outside the gene matches: 6. Per the original methods: Amplifying reference gene primers gave estimates of nucleated cell counts. The method was immunoSEQ multiplex PCR; TCRdb's version includes in-frame clones alone and lacks a portion of them. Clone size and the V and J calls come from that table; the DNA yielded D and trimming. The sample includes about 76,000 clones, 80% to 90% of them seen just once. Sequencing input: peripheral blood. This receptor was taken from a human donor in a cohort sampled during active COVID-19. This rearrangement joins TRBV27 to TRBJ2-5, with 11 bases aligning to TRBD1. The CDR3 DNA sequence: TGTGCCAGCAGTTTATGGGGGACAGGGGGAGTCGAGACCCAGTACTTC. Translating it yields CASSLWGTGGVETQYF.